This T cell receptor beta chain originates from a study of early T cells in non-severe SARS-CoV-2 infection. MiXCR was run by TCRdb on the 5' RACE reads, yielding one entry per CDR3 protein. The repertoire holds approximately 50,000 distinct CDR3 sequences, with over 7% as singletons. V dropped 3 bases and J dropped 0 bases, with 16 bases sitting between them. The CDR3 is made up of 17 amino acids. CDR1 and CDR2 from the germline V gene are MGHDK and SYGVNS. This TCR was sampled from an adult who was a healthcare worker with PCR-confirmed SARS-CoV-2 infection or an uninfected control (not recorded which). V is TRBV25-1 and J is TRBJ2-3, with a weak D call TRBD2 (5 bases). The source material was whole blood. CDR3 residues: CASSDFQSGYSTDTQYF. The DNA for the CDR3 is TGTGCCAGCAGTGATTTTCAAAGCGGATATAGCACAGATACGCAGTATTTT.